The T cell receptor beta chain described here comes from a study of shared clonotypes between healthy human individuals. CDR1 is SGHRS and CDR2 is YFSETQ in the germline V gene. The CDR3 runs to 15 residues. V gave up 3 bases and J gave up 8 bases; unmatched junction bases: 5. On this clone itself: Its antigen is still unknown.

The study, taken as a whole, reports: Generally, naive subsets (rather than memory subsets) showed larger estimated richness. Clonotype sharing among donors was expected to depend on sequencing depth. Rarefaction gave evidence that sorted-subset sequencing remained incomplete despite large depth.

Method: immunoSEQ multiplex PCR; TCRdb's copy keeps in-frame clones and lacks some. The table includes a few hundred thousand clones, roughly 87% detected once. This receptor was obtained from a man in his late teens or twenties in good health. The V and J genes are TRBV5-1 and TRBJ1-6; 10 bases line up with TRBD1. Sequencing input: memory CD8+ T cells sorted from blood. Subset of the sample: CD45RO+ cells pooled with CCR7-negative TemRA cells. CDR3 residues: CASSWDRGVYSPLHF. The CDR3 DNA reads TGCGCCAGCAGCTGGGACAGGGGCGTCTATTCACCCCTCCACTTT. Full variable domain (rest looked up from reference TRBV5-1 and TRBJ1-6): KAGVTQTPRYLIKTRGQQVTLSCSPISGHRSVSWYQQTPGQGLQFLFEYFSETQRNKGNFPGRFSGRQFSNSRSEMNVSTLELGDSALYLCASSWDRGVYSPLHFGNGTRLTVT.